Shown below are 23 T cell receptor beta chains from a single sample sequenced in a study of CD8+ T cells in alopecia areata. Researchers sorted pooled cutaneous lymph node cells on the basis of CD4, CD8alpha, NKG2D, NKG2ACE and other markers. It was cDNA, reverse transcribed from extracted RNA, that served as the sequencing template. Data came from immunoSEQ multiplex PCR; TCRdb stores just in-frame clones and leaves some out. The profile covers approximately 280,000 clones, none occurring a single time. Source material: CD4+ T cells sorted from a lymph node. All receptors come from a C3H/HeJ mouse with alopecia areata. The mice in this strain carry MHC haplotype H2-k.

This clone was counted between two and nine times. Genes and germline are mouse. The CDR3 end is not reached by the read, which stops 4 residues before it; the germline J gene fills it in. This chain uses TRBV29 with TRBJ1-2; TRBD1 matches at 7 bases. Germline V gene lookup returns CDR1 MSHET and CDR2 SYDVDS. The ends lost 8 bases at V and 1 base at J; junction bases unmatched: 1. The CDR3 is 12 residues long. This CDR3 reads CASWDRNSDYTF. The CDR3 bases that were read are TGTGCTAGCTGGGACAGAAACTCC.

Comment on this clone: Mouse germline and gene names are used. The missing CDR3 end, 4 residues past where the read stops, is filled in from the germline J gene. This sequence joins TRBV19 and TRBJ2-1, with a possible D match to TRBD1 (6 bases). The CDR3 has 16 amino acids. Trimming took off 3 bases at V and 0 bases at J, with 13 bases between the two ends. Germline V lookup: CDR1 FNHDT, CDR2 SITEND (reference sequence). The part of the CDR3 DNA that was read is TGTGCCAGCAGTAGGGGTAGGGGGAATAACTATGCT. Protein sequence: CASSRGRGNNYA. The complete CDR3 sequence is CASSRGRGNNYAEQFF. Based on the CDR3 plus reference TRBV19 and TRBJ2-1, the full variable domain is GGIITQTPKFLIGQEGQKLTLKCQQNFNHDTMYWYRQDSGKGLRLIYYSITENDLQKGDLSEGYDASREKKSSFSLTVTSAQKNEMAVFLCASSRGRGNNYAEQFFGPGTRLTVL.

The sample holds many counts of this clone. Gene names follow the mouse nomenclature. The DNA read from the CDR3 is TGTGCAAGCAGCTTAGATTGGGGTAACCAAGAC. This gives the protein CASSLDWGNQD. The full CDR3 is CASSLDWGNQDTQYF. The chain employs TRBV16 and TRBJ2-5; D is possibly TRBD2 (5 bases). Read sequence stops 4 residues before the CDR3 end, and the germline J gene provides the missing end. Germline V gives CDR1 SGHSA, CDR2 FRNQAP. V lost 0 bases to trimming and J lost 0 bases, with 7 bases between them. The CDR3 has 15 amino acids. Together with reference TRBV16 and TRBJ2-5, the CDR3 gives the full variable domain: NAGVIQTPRHKVTGKGQEATLWCEPISGHSAVFWYRQTIVQGLEFLTYFRNQAPIDDSGMPKERFSAQMPNQSHSTLKIQSTQPQDSAVYLCASSLDWGNQDTQYFGPGTRLLVL.

In regard to this clone: The listed genes are named as in mouse. This CDR3 is CASSQQGAYTEVFF. The part of the CDR3 DNA that was read is TGTGCCAGCAGTCAACAGGGGGCTTACACA. V gene TRBV13-3 combines with J gene TRBJ1-1; 9 bases are a match to TRBD1. From the germline J gene comes the end of the CDR3, since the read stops 4 residues before it. CDR1 is NNHDY, CDR2 SYVADS, per germline. The CDR3 extends over 14 amino acids. After removal of 4 bases from V and 3 bases from J, the junction contained 4 bases not matched to a gene.

This clone has more than one count but fewer than ten. Genes and germline come from the mouse. The CDR3 extends 4 residues past the end of the read, so its final part is completed from the germline J gene. The rearrangement links TRBV13-1 to TRBJ1-1, with 8 bases identical to TRBD1. Germline V gives CDR1 NSHNY, CDR2 SYGAGN. The CDR3 extends over 14 amino acids. The CDR3 sequence is CASSDLQGGTEVFF. The sequenced part of the CDR3 DNA is TGTGCCAGCAGTGATTTACAGGGGGGGACA.

The table lists this clone with a few counts. Gene labels here are mouse ones. The read ends 4 residues shy of where the CDR3 ends; the end is completed using the germline J gene. This chain joins TRBV19 and TRBJ2-1; 8 bases fit TRBD1. V shed 3 bases, J shed 3 bases, and the junction held 2 bases outside the gene matches. The CDR3 is 14 residues long. Germline loops: CDR1 FNHDT, CDR2 SITEND (reference sequence). The CDR3 is CASSKDRVYAEQFF. The sequenced part of the CDR3 DNA is TGTGCCAGCAGTAAGGACAGGGTCTATGCT.

As regards this clone: Mouse gene names apply. The CDR3 end lies 4 residues beyond the end of the read and is filled in from the germline J gene. V usage is TRBV13-1 and J usage is TRBJ2-7; the D gene is possibly TRBD2 (5 bases). This CDR3 comprises 15 residues. V was cut by 0 bases and J by 0 bases, with 10 bases left in between. Germline CDR1 and CDR2: NSHNY and SYGAGN. The CDR3 loop reads CASSDAGRSSYEQYF. The CDR3 bases that were read are TGTGCCAGCAGTGATGCTGGGAGGAGCTCCTAT.

This clone turned up a few times. The gene symbols are mouse symbols. The read terminates 4 residues ahead of where the CDR3 ends, so the germline J gene completes it. The V gene is TRBV13-1, the J gene TRBJ2-3; the match to TRBD1 covers 7 bases. Trimming took 3 bases from V and 3 from J; bases not matched to a gene: 4. CDR1 is NSHNY, CDR2 SYGAGN, per germline. The CDR3 covers 14 residues. CDR3 in amino acids: CASSATGKAETLYF. CDR3 bases read: TGTGCCAGCAGTGCGACAGGGAAGGCAGAA.

This clone has more than one count but fewer than ten. Here the gene names and germline are mouse. The read ends 4 residues shy of where the CDR3 ends; the end is completed using the germline J gene. The chain joins TRBV1 to TRBJ1-1; D gene uncertain. This CDR3 region has 12 residues. V lost 5 bases and J lost 3, with 7 bases in between. Germline lookup yields CDR1 NSQYPW and CDR2 LRSPGD (reference sequence). CDR3 loop: CTCSPTHTEVFF. The part of the CDR3 DNA that was read is TGCACCTGCAGTCCGACACACACA.

This clone was seen a handful of times. Gene names refer to mouse genes. The read falls 4 residues short of the CDR3 end, and the missing part is taken from the germline J gene. V and J are TRBV1 and TRBJ2-3, with D possibly being TRBD1 (6 bases). This CDR3 contains 15 residues. The V end was cut by 4 bases, the J end by 0 bases, with 11 bases between. Germline V gives CDR1 NSQYPW, CDR2 LRSPGD (reference sequence). CDR3 amino acids: CTCSERTVSAETLYF. CDR3 DNA, as far as it was read: TGCACCTGCAGTGAGAGGACAGTTAGTGCAGAA.

As regards this clone: Gene names follow the mouse nomenclature. The CDR3 end lies 4 residues beyond the end of the read and is filled in from the germline J gene. The chain couples TRBV5 to TRBJ2-5; the D is unclear. CDR1 LGHNA and CDR2 YNLKQL come from the germline V gene (reference sequence). This CDR3 spans 13 amino acids. Trimming pared 5 bases from V and 2 bases from J, leaving 8 bases between. The DNA read from the CDR3 is TGTGCCAGCAGCTCAGGATTCCAAGAC. It translates to CASSSGFQD. The full CDR3 protein is CASSSGFQDTQYF.

The table lists this clone with a few counts. All gene names here are mouse names. The observed sequence ends 4 residues before the CDR3 terminus, with the missing tail filled in from the germline J gene. V usage is TRBV13-3 and J usage is TRBJ2-7; 11 nucleotides agree with TRBD2. The junction had 5 bases not matched to a gene; V was cut back by 6 bases and J by 0 bases. The germline CDR1 and CDR2 sequences are NNHDY and SYVADS. The CDR3 spans 15 residues. The part of the CDR3 DNA that was read is TGTGCCAGCACCCCCGACTGGGGGGGCTCCTAT. Protein sequence: CASTPDWGGSY. The whole CDR3 is CASTPDWGGSYEQYF.

In regard to this clone: Mouse gene names and germline throughout. The read ends 4 residues early relative to the CDR3; the germline J gene fills the gap. Other DNA variants within this sample encode the same CDR3. The genes are TRBV13-3 and TRBJ2-4; 10 nucleotides agree with TRBD2. With V trimmed by 3 bases and J by 2 bases, 3 bases remained unmatched. The CDR3 sequence is 15 residues long. In germline, CDR1 is NNHDY, CDR2 SYVADS. CDR3 amino acids: CASSGLGGLQNTLYF. CDR3 bases read: TGTGCCAGCAGTGGACTGGGGGGACTTCAAAAC.

This clone turned up a few times. Gene names refer to mouse genes. The read ends 4 residues before the CDR3 terminus; that terminus is restored from the germline J gene. The chain is built from TRBV13-1 and TRBJ2-3; TRBD1 agrees at 7 bases. Germline loops: CDR1 NSHNY, CDR2 SYGAGN. The V segment lost 2 bases and the J segment 1 base; nucleotides outside the gene matches: 4. The CDR3 loop spans 15 amino acids. The CDR3 here is CASSDTGDGAETLYF. CDR3 DNA, as far as it was read: TGTGCCAGCAGTGACACAGGGGATGGTGCAGAA.

A few counts support this clone. Gene names and germline match the mouse. The sequenced fragment ends 4 residues before the CDR3 boundary, so the rest is inferred from the germline J gene. V is TRBV19 and J is TRBJ2-3; TRBD1 matches at 10 bases. The V gene end was trimmed by 3 bases and the J gene end by 1 base; junction bases not matched to a gene: 2. The CDR3 is 15 amino acids. CDR1 FNHDT and CDR2 SITEND come from the germline V gene (reference sequence). CDR3 protein: CASSTDRGGAETLYF. Incomplete CDR3 DNA: TGTGCCAGCAGTACGGACAGGGGGGGTGCAGAA.

As regards this clone: Gene and germline names: mouse. Sequencing ends 4 residues short of the CDR3 end; the germline J gene provides the rest. The sample carries other DNA sequences with the same CDR3. The rearrangement joins TRBV13-3 to TRBJ1-2; D possibly corresponds to TRBD1 (5 bases). V was shortened by 5 bases and J by 4 bases, with 9 bases between the two germline ends. The CDR3 has 12 residues. Germline CDR1 and CDR2: NNHDY and SYVADS. CDR3 loop: CASRQGGSDYTF. Partial CDR3 DNA: TGTGCCAGCAGGCAGGGTGGCTCC.

Concerning this clone itself: Genes here carry mouse names. The read comes to an end 4 residues before the CDR3 does, leaving the germline J gene to fill in the end. This sample includes further DNA sequences coding for the same CDR3. The chain is built from TRBV1 and TRBJ2-3; the D gene is possibly TRBD2 (6 bases). The CDR3 runs 14 residues. V shed 3 bases and J shed 0 bases, with 7 bases lying between them. CDR1 and CDR2 (germline): NSQYPW, LRSPGD (reference sequence). CDR3 sequence reads: CTCSALGSAETLYF. The part of the CDR3 DNA that was read is TGCACCTGCAGTGCTCTGGGGAGTGCAGAA.

This clone was counted only a few times. Gene names are mouse gene names. The read ends 4 residues shy of where the CDR3 ends; the end is completed using the germline J gene. Other DNA sequences from this sample encode an identical CDR3 as well. This chain uses TRBV19 with TRBJ2-1; TRBD2 aligns across 7 bases. The V gene end was trimmed by 5 bases and the J gene end by 0 bases; junction bases not matched to a gene: 2. This CDR3 comprises 14 residues. Germline V lookup: CDR1 FNHDT, CDR2 SITEND (reference sequence). The CDR3 bases that were read are TGTGCCAGCAGGTACTGGGGTAACTATGCT. Translating it yields CASRYWGNYA. The entire CDR3 protein is CASRYWGNYAEQFF.

This clone was observed a handful of times. Gene labels here are mouse ones. The read finishes 4 residues shy of the CDR3 end, and the germline J gene is used to complete it. The V and J genes are TRBV1 and TRBJ1-1, with 10 bases lining up with TRBD1. Germline CDR1 reads NSQYPW; CDR2 reads LRSPGD (reference sequence). V was pared by 6 bases and J by 0 bases, with 1 base of the junction left unmatched. The length of the CDR3 is 14 residues. CDR3 DNA (partial): TGCACCTGCAGAGGGACAGGGGCAAACACA. Amino acid sequence: CTCRGTGANT. The whole CDR3 is CTCRGTGANTEVFF.

Worth noting for this clone: The germline and genes are mouse ones. Read sequence stops 4 residues before the CDR3 end, and the germline J gene provides the missing end. V gene TRBV5 combines with J gene TRBJ2-7; TRBD1 is a possible D gene (6 bases). Germline CDR1 reads LGHNA; CDR2 reads YNLKQL (reference sequence). The CDR3 consists of 13 residues. The CDR3 is CASSLTDRYEQYF. The CDR3 DNA, read in part, is TGTGCCAGCAGCCTCACGGACAGATAT.

This clone turned up a few times. The gene names given are mouse names. The CDR3 end is not reached by the read, which stops 4 residues before it; the germline J gene fills it in. The same CDR3 also results from other DNA sequences found in this sample. The chain links TRBV1 to TRBJ2-5; the match to TRBD1 covers 8 bases. Germline V gene data show CDR1 as NSQYPW and CDR2 as LRSPGD (reference sequence). The CDR3 is made up of 14 amino acids. The CDR3 loop is CTCSAGQGRDTQYF. The sequenced CDR3 bases are TGCACCTGCAGTGCTGGACAGGGAAGAGAC.

Concerning this clone itself: Genes here carry mouse names. The read gets to within 4 residues of the CDR3 end, and the germline J gene fills in the rest. V and J are TRBV13-1 and TRBJ2-1, with 10 nucleotides matching TRBD2. There are 16 residues in the CDR3. The V segment lost 1 base and the J segment 4 bases; nucleotides outside the gene matches: 5. Germline V lookup: CDR1 NSHNY, CDR2 SYGAGN. The covered CDR3 bases are TGTGCCAGCAGTGATTCACCGGGACTGGGGTATGCT. Translation: CASSDSPGLGYA. The CDR3 in full is CASSDSPGLGYAEQFF.

With respect to this clone: Gene names follow the mouse nomenclature. The read comes to an end 4 residues before the CDR3 does, leaving the germline J gene to fill in the end. V usage is TRBV13-3 and J usage is TRBJ2-3; 8 bases are a match to TRBD2. Trimming removed 0 bases from V and 0 bases from J; junction bases left unmatched: 3. This CDR3 is 16 amino acids long. The germline gives CDR1 NNHDY, CDR2 SYVADS. CDR3: CASSDAWGGSAETLYF. The CDR3 DNA, read in part, is TGTGCCAGCAGTGATGCTTGGGGGGGTAGTGCAGAA.